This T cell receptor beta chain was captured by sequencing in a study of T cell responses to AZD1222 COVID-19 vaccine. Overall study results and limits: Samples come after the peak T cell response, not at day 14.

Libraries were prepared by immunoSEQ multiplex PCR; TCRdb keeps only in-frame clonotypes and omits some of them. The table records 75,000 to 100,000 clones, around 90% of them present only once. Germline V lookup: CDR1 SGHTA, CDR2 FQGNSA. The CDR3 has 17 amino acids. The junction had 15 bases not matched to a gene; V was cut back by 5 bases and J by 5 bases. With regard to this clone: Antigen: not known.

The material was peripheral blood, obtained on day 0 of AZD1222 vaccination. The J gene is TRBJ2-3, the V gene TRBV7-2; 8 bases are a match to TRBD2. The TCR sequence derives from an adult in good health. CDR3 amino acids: CASSALPTGGARDTQYF. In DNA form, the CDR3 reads TGTGCCAGCAGCGCCCTCCCTACCGGGGGGGCCAGAGATACGCAGTATTTT.